The present T cell receptor beta chain was sequenced within a study of T cells expressing NK-cell markers. Whole-study context: Seven HCMV-seropositive donors and one seronegative donor made up the eight sequenced donors.

The CDR3 extends over 17 amino acids. Germline CDR1 SGHTA, CDR2 FQGNSA. As concerns this clonotype: Its antigen is unknown.

TCRdb reanalyzed the 5' RACE reads, giving one entry per CDR3 protein sequence and no DNA. The listing records 160,000 or so distinct CDR3 sequences. Study-level results: A handful of donors showed these clonotypes also leading the CD3+CD56-NKG2C+ fraction.

This sequence originates from a woman between 18 and 70 years old in good health. The chain combines TRBV7-2 with TRBJ2-7; TCRdb returns TRBD2, unconfirmable since there is no DNA. Sequenced sample: blood T cells: a sorted CD56 or NKG2C T cell subset, CD4+ or CD8+ T cells, or bulk PBMC T cells (not recorded which). This CDR3 reads CASSRTSGGTNSYEQYF.